This T cell receptor (beta chain) was recorded in a study of blood T cell repertoires in COVID-19. Study context: Samples of COVID-19 (acute and convalescent) were obtained from the United States, Italy and Spain. The cDNA or gDNA used as material had been derived from T cells, B-cell-depleted T cells, or PBMCs.

Germline V gene lookup returns CDR1 SGDLS and CDR2 YYNGEE. The V gene end was trimmed by 4 bases and the J gene end by 4 bases; junction bases not matched to a gene: 1. The CDR3 has 14 amino acids. In the authors' methods: The assay estimated nucleated cells by amplifying reference gene primers. Sequenced by immunoSEQ multiplex PCR; TCRdb stores in-frame clones only, minus some. V, J and clone size derive from that table, while D and trimming were established from the DNA sequence. The sample holds some 210,000 clones, roughly 86% seen once. The receptor's source is an older woman with active or convalescent COVID-19. The sample comprised peripheral blood. The chain joins TRBV9 to TRBJ1-6, with 8 bases lining up with TRBD1. CDR3 in amino acids: CASSRTGYNSPLHF. For the CDR3, the DNA is TGTGCCAGCAGCCGGACAGGGTATAATTCACCCCTCCACTTT.